The rows below give T cell receptor beta chains drawn from one sample of a study of blood T cell repertoires in COVID-19. Produced via immunoSEQ multiplex PCR; TCRdb's table is partial and in-frame only. The sample has roughly 290,000 clones; around nine tenths are singletons. The sequenced sample consisted of peripheral blood. These receptor sequences come from a man aged 30 to 39 with acute or convalescent COVID-19. Both conserved end residues are part of each CDR3. The D gene is left open where the match is weak. Size is stated for part of the rows, as once, few or many counts, or as a class when the clone is expanded.

CDR3	DNA	size	D	V	J
CASSVGRGQPQHF	TGTGCCAGTAGTGTTGGGAGGGGGCAGCCCCAGCATTTT	.	.	TRBV19	TRBJ1-5
CASSPLGQGLNEQFF	TGTGCCAGCTCACCACTGGGACAGGGTCTGAATGAGCAGTTCTTC	.	TRBD1	TRBV18	TRBJ2-1
CASSIRGNTGELFF	TGTGCCAGTAGTATCCGGGGGAACACCGGGGAGCTGTTTTTT	.	.	TRBV19	TRBJ2-2
CASSVAVNTEAFF	TGTGCCAGCAGCGTAGCAGTGAACACTGAAGCTTTCTTT	.	.	TRBV9	TRBJ1-1
CASSSPYSGANVLTF	TGTGCCAGCAGCTCCCCGTACTCTGGGGCCAACGTCCTGACTTTC	.	.	TRBV11-2	TRBJ2-6
CAYEGRETQYF	TGTGCCTACGAGGGGAGGGAGACCCAGTACTTC	.	.	TRBV3-1/TRBV3-2	TRBJ2-5
CASSQFTGTGSQPQHF	TGCGCCAGCAGCCAATTTACCGGGACAGGGTCTCAGCCCCAGCATTTT	.	TRBD1	TRBV4-1	TRBJ1-5
CASHKAGVNTGELFF	TGTGCCAGCCATAAGGCGGGGGTGAACACCGGGGAGCTGTTTTTT	once	TRBD2	TRBV5-6	TRBJ2-2
CASSLEGQAYGYTF	TGTGCCAGCAGCTTGGAGGGACAGGCCTATGGCTACACCTTC	.	TRBD1	TRBV5-8	TRBJ1-2
CASSLVTGSRNEQFF	TGTGCCAGCAGCTTAGTGACGGGATCTCGCAATGAGCAGTTCTTC	once	.	TRBV7-6	TRBJ2-1
CAIRARAGDNSPLHF	TGTGCCATCAGGGCCCGGGCAGGGGATAATTCACCCCTCCACTTT	.	.	TRBV10-3	TRBJ1-6
CASSVDGGLTEAFF	TGTGCCAGCAGCGTAGATGGAGGTCTGACTGAAGCTTTCTTT	.	.	TRBV9	TRBJ1-1
CASSLAATASGTEQYF	TGTGCCAGCAGCTTAGCGGCGACAGCTAGCGGGACAGAGCAGTACTTC	.	TRBD2	TRBV7-2	TRBJ2-7
CASSLRQGAAGYTF	TGTGCCAGCAGTTTGCGGCAGGGGGCTGCTGGCTACACCTTC	.	TRBD1	TRBV28	TRBJ1-2
CASSEGQGDFGYTF	TGCGCCAGCAGTGAGGGTCAGGGGGATTTTGGCTACACCTTC	.	TRBD1	TRBV10-2	TRBJ1-2
CASSPGQPFYGYTF	TGTGCCAGCAGCCCTGGACAGCCCTTCTATGGCTACACCTTC	.	.	TRBV5-6	TRBJ1-2
CASSLARTANYGYTF	TGCGCCAGCAGCTTGGCTCGGACAGCGAACTATGGCTACACCTTC	.	.	TRBV5-1	TRBJ1-2
CASSMYGGLSNQPQHF	TGTGCCAGTAGTATGTACGGGGGTTTGAGCAATCAGCCCCAGCATTTT	.	.	TRBV19	TRBJ1-5
CASSHASGSNEQFF	TGTGCCAGCAGCCACGCCTCGGGGAGCAATGAGCAGTTCTTC	.	.	TRBV3-1/TRBV3-2	TRBJ2-1
CASSPFSQGRNSPLHF	TGTGCCAGCAGCCCTTTTAGTCAGGGTCGTAATTCACCCCTCCACTTT	.	.	TRBV5-6	TRBJ1-6
CASSGAAGSTIYF	TGTGCCAGCAGCGGGGCGGCGGGGAGTACCATATATTTT	.	.	TRBV6-5	TRBJ1-3
CASSYTGPTEAFF	TGTGCCAGCAGTTACACAGGGCCGACTGAAGCTTTCTTT	.	.	TRBV6-5	TRBJ1-1
CASSLFNSGNTIYF	TGTGCCAGCAGTTTATTTAACTCTGGAAACACCATATATTTT	.	.	TRBV28	TRBJ1-3
CAISESNSLNSPLHF	TGTGCCATCAGTGAGTCAAACAGCCTCAATTCACCCCTCCACTTT	.	.	TRBV10-3	TRBJ1-6
CATSRPAGSEPQHF	TGTGCCACCTCAAGGCCAGCAGGTAGCGAACCCCAGCATTTT	.	.	TRBV15	TRBJ1-5
CATGTYSYEQYF	TGTGCCACTGGGACATATTCCTACGAGCAGTACTTC	.	.	TRBV27	TRBJ2-7
CASINGAGYNQPQHF	TGTGCCAGCATAAATGGGGCAGGGTACAATCAGCCCCAGCATTTT	.	.	TRBV6-5	TRBJ1-5
CASSLVAGTDNEQFF	TGTGCTAGCAGCTTAGTTGCGGGTACTGACAATGAGCAGTTCTTC	.	.	TRBV7-7	TRBJ2-1
CASSRPRLTQETQYF	TGTGCCAGCAGCCGCCCTCGACTGACTCAAGAGACCCAGTACTTC	.	.	TRBV7-9	TRBJ2-5
CASSFRVRDYEQYF	TGTGCCAGCAGCTTCCGGGTAAGAGACTACGAGCAGTACTTC	.	.	TRBV11-2	TRBJ2-7
CASSDPWGGSGDEQFF	TGTGCCAGCAGTGACCCCTGGGGCGGGAGCGGCGATGAGCAGTTCTTC	.	TRBD2	TRBV2	TRBJ2-1